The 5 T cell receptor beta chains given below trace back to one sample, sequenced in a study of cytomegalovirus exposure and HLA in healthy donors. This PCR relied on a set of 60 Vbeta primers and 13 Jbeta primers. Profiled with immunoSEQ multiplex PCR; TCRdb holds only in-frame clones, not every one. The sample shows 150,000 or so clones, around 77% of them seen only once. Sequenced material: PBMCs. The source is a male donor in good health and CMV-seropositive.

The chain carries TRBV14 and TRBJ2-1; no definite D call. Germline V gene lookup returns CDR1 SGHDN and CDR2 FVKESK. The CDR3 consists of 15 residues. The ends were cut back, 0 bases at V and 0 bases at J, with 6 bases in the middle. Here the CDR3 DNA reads TGTGCCAGCAGCCAAGAGGCTAGCTCCTACAATGAGCAGTTCTTC. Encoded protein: CASSQEASSYNEQFF.

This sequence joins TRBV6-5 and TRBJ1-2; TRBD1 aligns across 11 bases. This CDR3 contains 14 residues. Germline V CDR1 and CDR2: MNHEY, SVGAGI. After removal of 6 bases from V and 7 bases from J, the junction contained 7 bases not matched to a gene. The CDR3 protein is CASRDGTGGFGYTF. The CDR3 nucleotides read TGTGCCAGCAGGGATGGGACAGGGGGTTTTGGCTACACCTTC.

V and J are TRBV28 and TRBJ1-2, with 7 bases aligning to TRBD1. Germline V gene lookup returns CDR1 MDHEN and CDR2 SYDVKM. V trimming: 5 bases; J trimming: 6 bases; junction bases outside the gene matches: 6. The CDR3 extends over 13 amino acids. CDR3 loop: CASSLLGGDGYTF. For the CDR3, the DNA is TGTGCCAGCAGTCTCCTAGGGGGCGATGGCTACACCTTC.

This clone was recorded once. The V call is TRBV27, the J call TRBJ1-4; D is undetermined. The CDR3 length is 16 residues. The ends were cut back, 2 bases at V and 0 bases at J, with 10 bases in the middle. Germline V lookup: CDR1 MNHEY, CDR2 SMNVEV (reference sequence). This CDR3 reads CASSLLRGTTNEKLFF. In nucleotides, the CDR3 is TGTGCCAGCAGTTTACTACGGGGTACAACTAATGAAAAACTGTTTTTT.

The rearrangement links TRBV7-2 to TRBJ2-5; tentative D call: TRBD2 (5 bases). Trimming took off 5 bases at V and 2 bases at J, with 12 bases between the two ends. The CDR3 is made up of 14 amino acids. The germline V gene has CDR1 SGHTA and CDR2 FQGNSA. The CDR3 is CASSLSSGQETQYF. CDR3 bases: TGTGCCAGCAGCCTCTCCTCGGGACAAGAGACCCAGTACTTC.